Reported below is one T cell receptor beta chain. The data stem from a study of blood T cell repertoires in COVID-19. The germline V gene has CDR1 SGHAT and CDR2 FQNNGV. The CDR3 extends over 14 amino acids. The junction had 8 bases not matched to a gene; V was cut back by 5 bases and J by 5 bases. Measured with immunoSEQ multiplex PCR; TCRdb has only the in-frame clones, and not every one. The table records hundreds of thousands of clones, 80% to 90% of them present only once. The source material was PBMCs or T cells enriched from blood (not recorded which). This receptor was taken from a man aged 35 to 55 in a cohort exposed to, infected with or recovered from COVID-19 (not recorded which). The V call is TRBV11-2, the J call TRBJ1-1, with 7 bases lining up with TRBD1. The CDR3 nucleotides read TGTGCCAGCAGCCCGGGACAGTCGAAGACTGAAGCTTTCTTT. Translated, it gives CASSPGQSKTEAFF.